This is a list of T cell receptor beta chains from one sample in a study of cytomegalovirus exposure and HLA in healthy donors. TCRdb's copy holds only in-frame clones and misses some; the assay was immunoSEQ multiplex PCR. The table shows some 150,000 clones, with roughly 80% occurring only once. The sequenced material came from PBMCs. The origin of the receptors is a woman in her twenties or thirties in good health and CMV-seropositive. CDR3s include the opening cysteine and the closing phenylalanine or tryptophan. Fields, in order: V gene, D gene, clone size, J gene, CDR3 DNA, CDR3 protein. A D gene is named only where the DNA matches it firmly. Size is omitted from some rows. Given values are once, few, many or a class for expanded clones.

V gene: TRBV10-3; D gene: TRBD1; clone size: NA; J gene: TRBJ1-4; CDR3 DNA: TGTGCCATCAGTATCGGACAGGGGACTAATGAAAAACTGTTTTTT; CDR3 protein: CAISIGQGTNEKLFF
V gene: TRBV2; D gene: NA; clone size: NA; J gene: TRBJ1-5; CDR3 DNA: TGTGCCAGCAGTGTGTCGACAGGATTGCTTAGCAATCAGCCCCAGCATTTT; CDR3 protein: CASSVSTGLLSNQPQHF
V gene: TRBV7-2; D gene: TRBD1; clone size: once; J gene: TRBJ2-1; CDR3 DNA: TGTGCCAGCAGCGGACAGGGTCCCTACAATGAGCAGTTCTTC; CDR3 protein: CASSGQGPYNEQFF
V gene: TRBV27; D gene: NA; clone size: NA; J gene: TRBJ2-3; CDR3 DNA: TGTGCCAGCAGTCTTCGAGCTAGCACAGATACGCAGTATTTT; CDR3 protein: CASSLRASTDTQYF
V gene: TRBV7-2; D gene: TRBD1; clone size: NA; J gene: TRBJ2-7; CDR3 DNA: TGTGCCAGCAGCCTCGGGACAGCAACCTCCTACGAGCAGTACTTC; CDR3 protein: CASSLGTATSYEQYF
V gene: TRBV19; D gene: TRBD1; clone size: NA; J gene: TRBJ1-1; CDR3 DNA: TGTGCCAGTAGTTTGGGACAGGGGATGAACACTGAAGCTTTCTTT; CDR3 protein: CASSLGQGMNTEAFF
V gene: TRBV19; D gene: TRBD1; clone size: few; J gene: TRBJ1-2; CDR3 DNA: TGTGCCAGTAGTATAGGGATTACAGGGGGCACCTATGGCTACACCTTC; CDR3 protein: CASSIGITGGTYGYTF
V gene: TRBV27; D gene: NA; clone size: NA; J gene: TRBJ1-6; CDR3 DNA: TGTGCCAGCAGTTATGACCGTAGAGGTAATTCACCCCTCCACTTT; CDR3 protein: CASSYDRRGNSPLHF
V gene: TRBV7-9; D gene: TRBD1; clone size: NA; J gene: TRBJ1-2; CDR3 DNA: TGTGCCAGCAGCTCCCCTTACAGGGGACCCAACTATGGCTACACCTTC; CDR3 protein: CASSSPYRGPNYGYTF
V gene: TRBV7-9; D gene: NA; clone size: NA; J gene: TRBJ2-7; CDR3 DNA: TGTGCCAGCAGCCGACTCCCGCTCCCCTACGAGCAGTACTTC; CDR3 protein: CASSRLPLPYEQYF
V gene: TRBV2; D gene: NA; clone size: NA; J gene: TRBJ1-5; CDR3 DNA: TGTGCCAGCAGTGGGCAGGTTGACGATCAGCCCCAGCATTTT; CDR3 protein: CASSGQVDDQPQHF
V gene: TRBV4-2; D gene: TRBD1; clone size: NA; J gene: TRBJ2-3; CDR3 DNA: TGTGCCAGCAGCCAAGAAGGAGACAGGGGAACAGATACGCAGTATTTT; CDR3 protein: CASSQEGDRGTDTQYF
V gene: TRBV9; D gene: TRBD1; clone size: NA; J gene: TRBJ1-5; CDR3 DNA: TGTGCCAGCAGCGTCCTCTTCAGGGGGGCTCAGCCCCAGCATTTT; CDR3 protein: CASSVLFRGAQPQHF
V gene: TRBV28; D gene: TRBD1; clone size: NA; J gene: TRBJ2-7; CDR3 DNA: TGTGCCAGCAGCCAGAGTCGGGACAGGAGGGCCCTGTACGAGCAGTACTTC; CDR3 protein: CASSQSRDRRALYEQYF
V gene: TRBV6-5; D gene: NA; clone size: NA; J gene: TRBJ1-1; CDR3 DNA: TGTGCCAGCAGTTACGGAGGGGAAGCTTTCTTT; CDR3 protein: CASSYGGEAFF
V gene: TRBV4-3; D gene: NA; clone size: once; J gene: TRBJ1-3; CDR3 DNA: TGCGCCAGCAGCCAAGTAACAACCTTCTCTGGAAACACCATATATTTT; CDR3 protein: CASSQVTTFSGNTIYF
V gene: TRBV7-9; D gene: NA; clone size: NA; J gene: TRBJ1-1; CDR3 DNA: TGTGCCAGCAGCTTAGCGGGACACTCCAAGAAGAAGAACACTGAAGCTTTCTTT; CDR3 protein: CASSLAGHSKKKNTEAFF
V gene: TRBV4-3; D gene: TRBD1; clone size: NA; J gene: TRBJ2-7; CDR3 DNA: TGCGCCAGCAGCCAAGACTATGGGACAGGACTCCTTTTGGGCTCCTACGAGCAGTACTTC; CDR3 protein: CASSQDYGTGLLLGSYEQYF
V gene: TRBV15; D gene: TRBD1; clone size: NA; J gene: TRBJ2-7; CDR3 DNA: TGTGCCACCAGCAGAGATAGGGGACAGGGGGCCCACGAGCAGTACTTC; CDR3 protein: CATSRDRGQGAHEQYF
V gene: TRBV9; D gene: NA; clone size: NA; J gene: TRBJ2-5; CDR3 DNA: TGTGCCAGCAGCGTAGCTACAGGGTGGGCGGAGACCCAGTACTTC; CDR3 protein: CASSVATGWAETQYF
V gene: TRBV21-1; D gene: NA; clone size: NA; J gene: TRBJ1-2; CDR3 DNA: TGTGCCAGCAGCAAAGCGGGGAGGGACAGGGGGGACTATGGCTACACCTTC; CDR3 protein: CASSKAGRDRGDYGYTF
V gene: TRBV18; D gene: NA; clone size: NA; J gene: TRBJ1-2; CDR3 DNA: TGTGCCAGCTCACCATTGGGCCTTAACTATGGCTACACCTTC; CDR3 protein: CASSPLGLNYGYTF
V gene: TRBV4-3; D gene: TRBD1; clone size: NA; J gene: TRBJ1-4; CDR3 DNA: TGCGCCAGCAGCCAGCTGGGACAGGGGGCGTATGAAAAACTGTTTTTT; CDR3 protein: CASSQLGQGAYEKLFF